This TCR beta chain was observed in a study of T cells in Graves' hyperthyroidism and ophthalmopathy. Researchers took RNA transcripts and amplified the TCR beta CDR3 regions from them. The HTBI primer set was used in a first-round RT-PCR of the TCR CDR3. TCRdb used MiXCR to reprocess the multiplex PCR reads, holding one entry per CDR3 protein. The sample contains 450,000 to 650,000 distinct CDR3 sequences, approximately 17% of which appear only once. What was sequenced was blood. This clonotype originated in a young woman with Graves' ophthalmopathy.

CDR3 nucleotides: TGTGCCAGCAGCGAGGACAGGGGGTTCAACTATGGCTACACCTTC. The encoded protein is CASSEDRGFNYGYTF. The chain is built from TRBV2 and TRBJ1-2, with 10 bases identical to TRBD1. This CDR3 has 15 residues. Germline loops: CDR1 SNHLY, CDR2 FYNNEI. The V segment lost 6 bases and the J segment 2 bases; nucleotides outside the gene matches: 6.